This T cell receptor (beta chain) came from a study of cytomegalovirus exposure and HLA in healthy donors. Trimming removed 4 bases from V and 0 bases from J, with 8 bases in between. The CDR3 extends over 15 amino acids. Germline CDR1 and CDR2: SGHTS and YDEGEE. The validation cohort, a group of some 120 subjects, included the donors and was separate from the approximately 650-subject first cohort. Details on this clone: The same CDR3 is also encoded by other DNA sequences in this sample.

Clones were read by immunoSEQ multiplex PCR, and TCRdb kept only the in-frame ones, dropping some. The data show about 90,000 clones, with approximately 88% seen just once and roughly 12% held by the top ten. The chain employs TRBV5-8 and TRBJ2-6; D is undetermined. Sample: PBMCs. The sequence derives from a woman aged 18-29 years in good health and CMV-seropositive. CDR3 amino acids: CASSRHSSGANVLTF. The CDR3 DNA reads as TGTGCCAGCAGCCGGCACAGCTCTGGGGCCAACGTCCTGACTTTC.